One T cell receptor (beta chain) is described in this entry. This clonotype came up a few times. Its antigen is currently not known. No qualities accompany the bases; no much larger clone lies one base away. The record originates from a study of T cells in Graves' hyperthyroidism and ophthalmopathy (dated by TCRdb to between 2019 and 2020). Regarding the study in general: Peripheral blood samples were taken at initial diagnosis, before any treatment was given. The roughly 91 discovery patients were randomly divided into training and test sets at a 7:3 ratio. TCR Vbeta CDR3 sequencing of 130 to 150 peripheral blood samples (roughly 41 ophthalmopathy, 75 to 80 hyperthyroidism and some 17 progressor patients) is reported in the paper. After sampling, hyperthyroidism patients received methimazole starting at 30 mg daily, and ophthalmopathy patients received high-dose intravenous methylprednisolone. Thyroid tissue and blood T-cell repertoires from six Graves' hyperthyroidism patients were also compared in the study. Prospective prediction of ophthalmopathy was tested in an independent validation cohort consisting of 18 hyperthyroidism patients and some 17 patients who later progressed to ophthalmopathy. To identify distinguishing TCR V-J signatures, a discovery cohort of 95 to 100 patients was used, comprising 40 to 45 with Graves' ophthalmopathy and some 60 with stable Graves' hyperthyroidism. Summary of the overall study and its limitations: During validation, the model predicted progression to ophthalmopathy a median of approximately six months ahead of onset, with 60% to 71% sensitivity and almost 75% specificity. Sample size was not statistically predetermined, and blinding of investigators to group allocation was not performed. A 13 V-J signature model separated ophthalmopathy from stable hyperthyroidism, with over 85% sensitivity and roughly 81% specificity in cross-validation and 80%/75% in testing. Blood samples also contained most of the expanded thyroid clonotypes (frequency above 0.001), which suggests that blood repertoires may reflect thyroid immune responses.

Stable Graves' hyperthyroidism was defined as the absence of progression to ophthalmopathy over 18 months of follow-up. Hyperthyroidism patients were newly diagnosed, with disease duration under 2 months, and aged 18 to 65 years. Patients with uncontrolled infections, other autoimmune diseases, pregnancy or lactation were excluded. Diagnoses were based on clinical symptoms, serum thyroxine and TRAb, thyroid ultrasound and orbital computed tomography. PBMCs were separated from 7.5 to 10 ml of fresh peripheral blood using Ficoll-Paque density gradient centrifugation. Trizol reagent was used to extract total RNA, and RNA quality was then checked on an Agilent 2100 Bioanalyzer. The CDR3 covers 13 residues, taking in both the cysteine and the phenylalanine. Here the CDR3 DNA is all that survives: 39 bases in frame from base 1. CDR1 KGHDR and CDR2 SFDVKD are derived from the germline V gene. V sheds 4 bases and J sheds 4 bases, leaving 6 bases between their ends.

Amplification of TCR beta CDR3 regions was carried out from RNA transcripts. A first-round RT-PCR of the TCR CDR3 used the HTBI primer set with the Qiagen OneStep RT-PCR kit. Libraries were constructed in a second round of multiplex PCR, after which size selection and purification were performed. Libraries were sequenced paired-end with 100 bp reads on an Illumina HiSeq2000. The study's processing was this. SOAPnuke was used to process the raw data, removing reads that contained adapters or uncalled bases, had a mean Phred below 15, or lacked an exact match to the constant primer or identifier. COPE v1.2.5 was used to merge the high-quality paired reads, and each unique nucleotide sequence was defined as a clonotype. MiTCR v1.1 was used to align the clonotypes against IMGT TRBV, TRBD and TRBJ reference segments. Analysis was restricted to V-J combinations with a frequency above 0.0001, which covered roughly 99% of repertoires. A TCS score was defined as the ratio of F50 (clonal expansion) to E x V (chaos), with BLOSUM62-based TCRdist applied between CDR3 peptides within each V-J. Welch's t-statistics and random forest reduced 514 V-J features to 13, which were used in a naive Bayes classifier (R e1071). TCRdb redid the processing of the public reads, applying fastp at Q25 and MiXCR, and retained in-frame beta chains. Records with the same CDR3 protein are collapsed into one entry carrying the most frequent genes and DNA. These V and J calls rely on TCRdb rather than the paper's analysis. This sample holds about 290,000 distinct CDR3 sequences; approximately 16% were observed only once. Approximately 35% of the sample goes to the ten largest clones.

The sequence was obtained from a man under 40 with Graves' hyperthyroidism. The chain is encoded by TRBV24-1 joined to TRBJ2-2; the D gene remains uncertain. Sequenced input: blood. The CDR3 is CATSESFTGELFF. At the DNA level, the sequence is TGTGCCACCAGTGAATCTTTCACCGGGGAGCTGTTTTTT.